The 4 T cell receptor beta chains in this list originate from one sample, sequenced in a study of identical twins. TCRdb processed the 5' RACE reads anew with MiXCR; each CDR3 protein has one entry. The sample carries roughly 470,000 distinct CDR3 sequences, 14% recorded once. The same data also went into a second study, on yellow fever vaccine responses in identical twins.

The sequenced sample was CD4+ T cells sorted from blood. The receptors originated from a woman aged 18 to 35 in good health.

The chain is built from TRBV29-1 and TRBJ1-5; possible D gene TRBD1, 6 bases. Deletions cut 4 bases from V and 6 bases from J, with 13 bases between. The CDR3 consists of 13 residues. Germline V gene data show CDR1 as SQVTM and CDR2 as ANQGSEA. As DNA, the CDR3 is TGCAGCGTTGGAAACAGGGATGGTCAGCCCCAGCATTTT. Encoded protein: CSVGNRDGQPQHF. The full variable domain, its missing parts supplied by reference TRBV29-1 and TRBJ1-5, is SAVISQKPSRDICQRGTSLTIQCQVDSQVTMMFWYRQQPGQSLTLIATANQGSEATYESGFVIDKFPISRPNLTFSTLTVSNMSPEDSSIYLCSVGNRDGQPQHFGDGTRLSIL.

V gene TRBV2 combines with J gene TRBJ2-4; D possibly matches TRBD1 or TRBD2 (5 bases each). Germline V gives CDR1 SNHLY, CDR2 FYNNEI. The V gene lost 2 bases and the J gene lost 0 bases, with 11 bases spanning the gap. The CDR3 runs to 16 residues. This CDR3 is CASSELTGLAKNIQYF. In DNA form, the CDR3 reads TGTGCCAGCAGTGAACTCACAGGACTAGCCAAAAACATTCAGTACTTC.

This clonotype has at least ten counts. The rearrangement links TRBV29-1 to TRBJ2-5; 7 nucleotides match TRBD2. The CDR3 is made up of 15 amino acids. V shed 2 bases, J shed 4 bases, and the junction held 10 bases outside the gene matches. Looked up from germline, CDR1 is SQVTM and CDR2 is ANQGSEA. CDR3 sequence: CSVETSDRFSETQYF. The DNA for the CDR3 is TGCAGCGTTGAAACTAGCGACCGTTTTTCAGAGACCCAGTACTTC.

Only a few counts were recorded for this clonotype. The chain uses TRBV20-1 and TRBJ2-7, with D tentatively TRBD1 (5 bases). Germline CDR1 and CDR2: DFQATT and SNEGSKA (reference sequence). V lost 6 bases to trimming and J lost 3 bases, with 12 bases between them. The CDR3 extends over 12 amino acids. DNA for the CDR3: TGCAGTGCGAGACAGACAGACTACGAGCAGTACTTC. Protein: CSARQTDYEQYF.